This TCR beta chain was identified during a study of beta chain features in type 1 diabetes. V shed 2 bases and J shed 3 bases, with 14 bases lying between them. The length of the CDR3 is 15 residues. Germline V gene data show CDR1 as MNHEY and CDR2 as SVGAGI. This clone was seen a handful of times. The antigen is undetermined. General study points: Individuals with type 1 diabetes displayed fewer insertions and more deletions at VDJ junctions. Any HLA effect on TCRB rearrangement was left unresolved by small sub-analyses. Shorter TCRB CDR3s, moderately but significantly so, marked every one of the four CD4+ subsets in Type 1 diabetes patients.

Sequenced material consisted of expressed TCRB transcripts (all of the isolated RNA was reverse transcribed). Assay used: immunoSEQ multiplex PCR; TCRdb lists only in-frame clones, some missing. The data contain more than 250,000 clones, approximately 20% of them seen just once; the ten biggest clones take up 0.028%. Blood was drawn once from each donor into heparinised tubes. The draws averaged around 110 mL. Isolation of CD4+ naive, central memory, regulatory and stem cell-like memory cells was achieved by sorting via CD45RO/CCR7/CD25/CD127/CD95/CD27. The TCR was taken from a woman in her forties with type 1 diabetes. The material sequenced was naive CD4+ T cells from blood. The chain has TRBV6-5 and TRBJ2-7; the D gene is possibly TRBD2 (6 bases). CDR3 sequence reads: CASSYGAGMGYEQYF. For the CDR3, the DNA is TGTGCCAGCAGTTACGGGGCGGGGATGGGCTACGAGCAGTACTTC.